The present T cell receptor (beta chain) was sequenced within a study of T cell responses to AZD1222 COVID-19 vaccine. Study summary: Investigators merged groups given second doses at roughly 4 or roughly 12 weeks.

V was clipped by 0 bases and J by 1 base; unmatched bases: 5. The CDR3 length is 16 residues. The germline CDR1 and CDR2 sequences are SGHDN and FVKESK. Study-level results: The study reported that nearly half of spike-specific TCRs target unmutated variant regions. With two AZD1222 doses given, Spike-specific TCR breadth and depth both rose. Females outnumbered males among donors, who were mostly white British; clonal diversity was possibly underestimated.

A note on this clone: Its target is unknown.

The data were produced by immunoSEQ multiplex PCR, yet TCRdb's version contains in-frame clones alone and is incomplete. The sample yields 60,000 to 80,000 clones, less than 90% seen once. Sequenced material: peripheral blood, taken on day 0 of AZD1222 vaccination. This chain connects TRBV14 to TRBJ2-5; TRBD1 matches at 7 bases. The TCR was taken from an adult in good health. DNA of the CDR3: TGTGCCAGCAGCCAAGATGTACGGGACAGCCAAGAGACCCAGTACTTC. Protein sequence: CASSQDVRDSQETQYF.